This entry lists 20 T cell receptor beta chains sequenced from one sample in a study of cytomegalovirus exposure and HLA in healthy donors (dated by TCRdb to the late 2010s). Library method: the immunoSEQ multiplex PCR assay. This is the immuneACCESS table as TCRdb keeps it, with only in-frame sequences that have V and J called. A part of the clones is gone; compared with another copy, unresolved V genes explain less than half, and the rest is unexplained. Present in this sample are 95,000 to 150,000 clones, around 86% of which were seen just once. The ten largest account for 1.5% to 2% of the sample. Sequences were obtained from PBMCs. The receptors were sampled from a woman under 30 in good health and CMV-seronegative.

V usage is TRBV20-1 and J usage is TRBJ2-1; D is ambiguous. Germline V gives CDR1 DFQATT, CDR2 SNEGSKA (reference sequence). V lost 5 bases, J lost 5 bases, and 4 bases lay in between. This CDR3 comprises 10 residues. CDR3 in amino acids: CSARDNEQFF. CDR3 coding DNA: TGCAGTGCTCGTGACAATGAGCAGTTCTTC.

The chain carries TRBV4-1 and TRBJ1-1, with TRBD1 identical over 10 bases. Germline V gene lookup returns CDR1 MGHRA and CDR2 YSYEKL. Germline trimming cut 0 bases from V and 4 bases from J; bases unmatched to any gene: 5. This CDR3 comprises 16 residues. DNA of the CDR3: TGCGCCAGCAGCCAAGATCCCGGGACAGGGGTCACTGAAGCTTTCTTT. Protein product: CASSQDPGTGVTEAFF.

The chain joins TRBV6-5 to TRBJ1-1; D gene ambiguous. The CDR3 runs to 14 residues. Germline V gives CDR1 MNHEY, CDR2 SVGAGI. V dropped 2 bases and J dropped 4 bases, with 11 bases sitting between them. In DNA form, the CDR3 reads TGTGCCAGCAGTTACAGAGGGTCGGGCACTGAAGCTTTCTTT. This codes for CASSYRGSGTEAFF.

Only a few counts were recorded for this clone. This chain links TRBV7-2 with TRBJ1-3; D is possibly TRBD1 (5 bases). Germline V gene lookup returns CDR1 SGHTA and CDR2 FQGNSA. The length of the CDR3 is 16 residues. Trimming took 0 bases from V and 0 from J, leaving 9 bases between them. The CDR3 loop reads CASSLAAGYSGNTIYF. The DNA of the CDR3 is TGTGCCAGCAGCTTAGCCGCAGGGTACTCTGGAAACACCATATATTTT.

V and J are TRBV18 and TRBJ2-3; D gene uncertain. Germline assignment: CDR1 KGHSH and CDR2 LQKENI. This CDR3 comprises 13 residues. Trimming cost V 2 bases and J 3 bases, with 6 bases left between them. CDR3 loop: CASSPLETDTQYF. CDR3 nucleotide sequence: TGTGCCAGCTCACCATTAGAAACAGATACGCAGTATTTT.

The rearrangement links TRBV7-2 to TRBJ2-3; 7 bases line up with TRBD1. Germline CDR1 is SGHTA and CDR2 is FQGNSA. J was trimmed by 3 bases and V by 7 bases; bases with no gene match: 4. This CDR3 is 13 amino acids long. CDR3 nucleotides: TGTGCCAGCACCCGGGACAGAACAGATACGCAGTATTTT. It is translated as CASTRDRTDTQYF.

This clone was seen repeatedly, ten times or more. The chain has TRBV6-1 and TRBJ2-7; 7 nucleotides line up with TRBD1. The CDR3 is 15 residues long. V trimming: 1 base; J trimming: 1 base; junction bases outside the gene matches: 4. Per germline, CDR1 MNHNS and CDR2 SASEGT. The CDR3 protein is CASSEEETGSYEQYF. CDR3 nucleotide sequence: TGTGCCAGCAGTGAAGAGGAGACAGGGTCCTACGAGCAGTACTTC.

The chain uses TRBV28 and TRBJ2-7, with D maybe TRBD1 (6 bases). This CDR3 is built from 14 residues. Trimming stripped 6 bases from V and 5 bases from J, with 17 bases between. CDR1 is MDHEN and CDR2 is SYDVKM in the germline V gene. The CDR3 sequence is CASSSRQGLHEQYF. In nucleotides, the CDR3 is TGTGCCAGCAGCTCTAGGCAGGGGCTCCACGAGCAGTACTTC.

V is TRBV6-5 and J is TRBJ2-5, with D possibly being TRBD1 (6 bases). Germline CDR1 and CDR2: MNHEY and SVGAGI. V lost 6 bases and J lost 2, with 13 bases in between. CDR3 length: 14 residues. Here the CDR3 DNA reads TGTGCCAGCAGACCACTCCAGGGGCAAGAGACCCAGTACTTC. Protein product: CASRPLQGQETQYF.

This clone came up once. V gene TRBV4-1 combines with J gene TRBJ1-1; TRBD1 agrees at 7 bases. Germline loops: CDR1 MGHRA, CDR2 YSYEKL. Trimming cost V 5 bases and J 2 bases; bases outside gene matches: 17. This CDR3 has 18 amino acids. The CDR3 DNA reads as TGCGCCAGCAGCTATCGACAGGGCGGAAGGGCGACAAACACTGAAGCTTTCTTT. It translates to CASSYRQGGRATNTEAFF.

Written as DNA, the CDR3 is TGTGCCAGCAGTAGGGACATGCCACGTTCCTACGAGCAGTACTTC. It specifies CASSRDMPRSYEQYF. This chain links TRBV2 with TRBJ2-7; D is possibly TRBD1 (6 bases). V dropped 5 bases and J dropped 1 base, with 15 bases sitting between them. The CDR3 is made up of 15 amino acids. The V gene's germline CDR1 is SNHLY and CDR2 FYNNEI.

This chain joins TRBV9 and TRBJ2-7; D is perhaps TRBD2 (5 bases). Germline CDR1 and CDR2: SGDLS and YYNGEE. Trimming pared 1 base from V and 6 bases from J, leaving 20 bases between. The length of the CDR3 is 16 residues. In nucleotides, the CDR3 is TGTGCCAGCAGCGTACGGGGAAACGAAGGAATCGGCGAGCAGTACTTC. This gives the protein CASSVRGNEGIGEQYF.

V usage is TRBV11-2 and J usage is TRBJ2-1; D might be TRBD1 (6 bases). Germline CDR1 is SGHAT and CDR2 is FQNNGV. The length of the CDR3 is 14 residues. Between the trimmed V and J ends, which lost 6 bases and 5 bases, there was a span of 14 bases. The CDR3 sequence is CASSPRGTDNEQFF. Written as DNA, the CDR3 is TGTGCCAGCAGTCCCAGGGGTACTGACAATGAGCAGTTCTTC.

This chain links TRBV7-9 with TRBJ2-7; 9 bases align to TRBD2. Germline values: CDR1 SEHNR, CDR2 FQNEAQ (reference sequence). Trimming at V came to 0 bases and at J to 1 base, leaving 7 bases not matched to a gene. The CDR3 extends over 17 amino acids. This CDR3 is CASSLALAGGPSYEQYF. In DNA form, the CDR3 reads TGTGCCAGCAGCTTAGCGCTGGCGGGAGGGCCATCCTACGAGCAGTACTTC.

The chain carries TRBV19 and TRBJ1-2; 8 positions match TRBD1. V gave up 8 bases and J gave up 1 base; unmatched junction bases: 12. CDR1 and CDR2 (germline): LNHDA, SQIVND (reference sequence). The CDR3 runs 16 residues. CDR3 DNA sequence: TGTGCCAGTTGCAGGGACAGGACAATATGTAACTATGGCTACACCTTC. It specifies CASCRDRTICNYGYTF.

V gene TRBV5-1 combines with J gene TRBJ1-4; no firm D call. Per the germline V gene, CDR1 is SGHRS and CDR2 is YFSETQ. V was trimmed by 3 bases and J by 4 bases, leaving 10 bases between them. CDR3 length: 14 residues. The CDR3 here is CASSSDFDNEKLFF. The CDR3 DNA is TGCGCCAGCAGCTCGGACTTCGATAATGAAAAACTGTTTTTT.

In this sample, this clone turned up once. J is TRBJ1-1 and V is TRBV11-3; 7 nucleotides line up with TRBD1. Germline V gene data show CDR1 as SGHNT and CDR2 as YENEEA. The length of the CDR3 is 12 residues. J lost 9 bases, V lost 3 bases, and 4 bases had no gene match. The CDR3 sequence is CASSFSRGQAFF. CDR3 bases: TGTGCCAGCAGCTTCTCTAGGGGGCAAGCTTTCTTT.

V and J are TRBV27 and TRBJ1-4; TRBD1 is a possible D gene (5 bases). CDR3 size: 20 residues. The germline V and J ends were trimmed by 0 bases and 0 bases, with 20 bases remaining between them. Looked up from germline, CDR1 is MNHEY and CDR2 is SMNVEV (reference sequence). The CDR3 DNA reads TGTGCCAGCAGTTTATCGGCAGCAGGGTATTACCCAACAACTAATGAAAAACTGTTTTTT. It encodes CASSLSAAGYYPTTNEKLFF.

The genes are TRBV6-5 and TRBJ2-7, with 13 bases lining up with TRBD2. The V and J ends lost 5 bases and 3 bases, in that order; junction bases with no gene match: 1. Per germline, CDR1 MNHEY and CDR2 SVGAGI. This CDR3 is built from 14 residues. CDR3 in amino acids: CASSRTSGSYEQYF. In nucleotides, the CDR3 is TGTGCCAGCAGTCGGACTAGCGGGAGCTACGAGCAGTACTTC.

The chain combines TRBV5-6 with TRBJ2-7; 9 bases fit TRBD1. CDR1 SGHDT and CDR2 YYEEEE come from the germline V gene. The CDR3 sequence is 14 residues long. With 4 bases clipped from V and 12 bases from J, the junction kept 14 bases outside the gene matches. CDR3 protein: CASSTGTGPGKMYF. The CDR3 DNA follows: TGTGCCAGCAGCACCGGGACAGGGCCCGGAAAAATGTACTTC.